This record looks at one T cell receptor (beta chain) sequence and its context. As yet, its antigen is unknown. The record originates from a study of shared clonotypes between healthy human individuals. Overall study results and limits: Among donors, sharing of clonotypes was expected to be affected by sequencing depth.

When replicate PCRs were run on unsorted PBMC, they used around 0.3 ug DNA, about 30,000 T cell genomes. The assay was immunoSEQ multiplex PCR, and TCRdb's table has in-frame clones only and misses some. The table records about 520,000 clones, 78% of them present only once. CDR3 size: 15 residues. CDR1 MNHEY and CDR2 SVGAGI come from the germline V gene. The V and J ends lost 5 bases and 4 bases, in that order; junction bases with no gene match: 6. Sequencing was performed on PBMCs. The origin of this receptor is a woman aged 40 to 50 in good health. Some clones in this sample may be carry-over from other donors' samples. V usage is TRBV6-5 and J usage is TRBJ2-7; 12 nucleotides align to TRBD1. The CDR3 nucleotides read TGTGCCAGCAGTAAGCCGGGACAGGGGGCTTACGAGCAGTACTTC. As protein: CASSKPGQGAYEQYF.